Here is one T cell receptor (beta chain) with its context. Its target is not known. There were TCR beta CDR3 regions amplified from RNA transcripts. With the HTBI primer set, the TCR CDR3 went through a first round of RT-PCR. TCRdb reanalysed the multiplex PCR reads using MiXCR and keeps one entry per CDR3 protein. The table records over 500,000 distinct CDR3 sequences, about 14% of them present only once. Deletions cut 1 base from V and 3 bases from J, with 10 bases between. CDR1 is SGHTA and CDR2 is FQGNSA in the germline V gene. There are 14 residues in the CDR3. The sample originates from a study of T cells in Graves' hyperthyroidism and ophthalmopathy. Study at large: It was at initial diagnosis, before any treatment, that peripheral blood was collected. Study-wide points: Ophthalmopathy was model-predicted a median approximately 6.4 months pre-onset.

An absence of ophthalmopathy progression within 18 months meant stable Graves' hyperthyroidism. Criteria for exclusion of patients were uncontrolled infection, other autoimmune disease, pregnancy or lactation. Sequencing was done on a sample of blood. This clonotype was sampled from a middle-aged woman with Graves' hyperthyroidism. The J gene is TRBJ2-7, the V gene TRBV7-2; the D is unclear. Here the CDR3 reads CASSLDRPYYEQYF. The CDR3 DNA is TGTGCCAGCAGCTTAGACCGGCCCTACTACGAGCAGTACTTC.